A single sample is the source of the 20 T cell receptor beta chains below, sequenced in a study of cytomegalovirus exposure and HLA in healthy donors. 60 Vbeta and 13 Jbeta primers were used in PCR. This table comes from immunoSEQ multiplex PCR, and its TCRdb copy is limited to in-frame clones, with some not included. The sample lists about 210,000 clones, around 80% occurring once. The specimen sequenced was PBMCs. These receptors all stem from a boy between 5 and 17 years old in good health and CMV-seronegative.

The chain employs TRBV2 and TRBJ1-2, with 11 bases aligning to TRBD1. The CDR3 runs to 17 residues. The junction had 9 bases not matched to a gene; V was cut back by 0 bases and J by 6 bases. The germline V gene has CDR1 SNHLY and CDR2 FYNNEI. The CDR3, as DNA: TGTGCCAGCAGTGAAGCGCGATCTGGACAGGGGGCGCATGGCTACACCTTC. This sequence encodes CASSEARSGQGAHGYTF.

V usage is TRBV6-5 and J usage is TRBJ1-2, with 9 bases that match TRBD1. There are 14 residues in the CDR3. Germline V gene sequence: CDR1 MNHEY, CDR2 SVGAGI. Losses at the gene ends were 4 bases for V and 8 bases for J; bases not matched to a gene: 8. CDR3 loop: CASSSRTGVYGYTF. The CDR3 bases are TGTGCCAGCAGTTCCCGGACAGGGGTATACGGCTACACCTTC.

This rearrangement joins TRBV5-6 to TRBJ1-2; unclear D gene. The CDR3 spans 11 residues. The V end was cut by 4 bases, the J end by 8 bases, with 9 bases between. Germline CDR1 and CDR2: SGHDT and YYEEEE. The CDR3 loop is CASSRGVGYTF. For the CDR3, the DNA is TGTGCCAGCAGCCGCGGCGTCGGCTACACCTTC.

The chain uses TRBV27 and TRBJ2-7; 9 bases line up with TRBD2. The CDR3 spans 13 residues. J was trimmed by 2 bases and V by 8 bases; bases with no gene match: 4. The germline gives CDR1 MNHEY, CDR2 SMNVEV (reference sequence). The CDR3 reads CASGAGGPYEQYF. The CDR3 DNA is TGTGCCAGCGGTGCGGGAGGGCCCTACGAGCAGTACTTC.

The chain uses TRBV27 and TRBJ1-2; TRBD1 might be the D (6 bases). The germline V gene encodes CDR1 MNHEY and CDR2 SMNVEV (reference sequence). The germline V and J ends were trimmed by 0 bases and 2 bases, with 10 bases remaining between them. CDR3 length: 15 residues. The CDR3 spells CASSLSGGLNYGYTF. Written as DNA, the CDR3 is TGTGCCAGCAGTTTATCCGGGGGGCTGAACTATGGCTACACCTTC.

The V call is TRBV10-3, the J call TRBJ1-3, with a tentative D call TRBD1 (5 bases). CDR3 length equals 15 residues. The germline CDR1 and CDR2 sequences are ENHRY and SYGVKD. V was trimmed by 7 bases and J by 0 bases, leaving 13 bases between them. The CDR3 reads CAIMGTGPSGNTIYF. As DNA, the CDR3 is TGTGCCATCATGGGAACAGGCCCCTCTGGAAACACCATATATTTT.

The V and J genes are TRBV6-1 and TRBJ1-2, with D perhaps TRBD1 (6 bases). Per the germline V gene, CDR1 is MNHNS and CDR2 is SASEGT. V was pared by 3 bases and J by 7 bases, with 12 bases between. The CDR3 runs to 13 residues. The CDR3 sequence is CASSEGGAGGYTF. As DNA, the CDR3 is TGTGCCAGCAGTGAGGGGGGGGCTGGTGGCTACACCTTC.

This chain joins TRBV10-1 and TRBJ2-6; 8 bases fit TRBD2. This CDR3 is 15 amino acids long. Germline values: CDR1 WNHNN, CDR2 SYGVQD (reference sequence). V dropped 8 bases and J dropped 2; count of bases not matched to a gene: 5. The CDR3 coding sequence is TGCGCCAGCTCGGGACTAGTAGCTGGGGCCAACGTCCTGACTTTC. This encodes CASSGLVAGANVLTF.

The rearrangement uses TRBV5-1 and TRBJ1-1; a possible D gene is TRBD1 (5 bases). There are 15 residues in the CDR3. V lost 4 bases, J lost 3 bases, and 16 bases lay in between. Germline assignment: CDR1 SGHRS and CDR2 YFSETQ. The chain's CDR3 is CASSPDSLGYTEAFF. The CDR3 DNA is TGCGCCAGCAGCCCAGACAGTCTGGGATACACTGAAGCTTTCTTT.

This chain uses TRBV5-6 with TRBJ1-5; 9 bases map to TRBD1. Germline CDR1 SGHDT, CDR2 YYEEEE. Trimming at V came to 1 base and at J to 2 bases, leaving 4 bases not matched to a gene. This CDR3 is 16 amino acids long. DNA of the CDR3: TGTGCCAGCAGCTTGTGGGGACAGGGCCGCAATCAGCCCCAGCATTTT. Translated: CASSLWGQGRNQPQHF.

The rearrangement joins TRBV5-1 to TRBJ2-7; 8 bases align to TRBD1. This CDR3 spans 14 amino acids. Trimming cost V 4 bases and J 1 base; bases outside gene matches: 4. Germline CDR1 is SGHRS and CDR2 is YFSETQ. The CDR3 loop is CASSLRDRSYEQYF. CDR3 DNA sequence: TGCGCCAGCAGCCTCCGGGACAGGTCCTACGAGCAGTACTTC.

The chain uses TRBV19 and TRBJ1-1; 10 nucleotides agree with TRBD1. The trim removed 3 bases at V and 12 bases at J, leaving 7 bases unmatched. This CDR3 has 13 residues. Germline loops: CDR1 LNHDA, CDR2 SQIVND (reference sequence). This CDR3 is CASSIGQGGVSFF. The CDR3 coding sequence is TGTGCCAGTAGTATCGGACAGGGGGGTGTGTCTTTCTTT.

A single count supports this clone. This rearrangement joins TRBV7-2 to TRBJ1-1; the D gene is possibly TRBD1 (6 bases). Germline CDR1 and CDR2: SGHTA and FQGNSA. The germline V and J ends were trimmed by 1 base and 3 bases, with 9 bases remaining between them. CDR3 length: 14 residues. The CDR3: CASSLVAGDTEAFF. CDR3 nucleotide sequence: TGTGCCAGCAGCTTAGTCGCAGGGGACACTGAAGCTTTCTTT.

The J gene is TRBJ1-6, the V gene TRBV28; 12 nucleotides match TRBD1. Germline CDR1 MDHEN, CDR2 SYDVKM. CDR3 size: 17 residues. The trim removed 6 bases at V and 0 bases at J, leaving 3 bases unmatched. The chain's CDR3 is CASRGQGANSYNSPLHF. The CDR3 coding sequence is TGTGCCAGCAGGGGACAGGGGGCCAACTCCTATAATTCACCCCTCCACTTT.

This chain connects TRBV14 to TRBJ1-1; D is uncertain. Between the trimmed V and J ends, which lost 1 base and 10 bases, there was a span of 7 bases. This CDR3 has 11 amino acids. CDR1 SGHDN and CDR2 FVKESK come from the germline V gene. The chain's CDR3 is CASSQGHGAFF. Written as DNA, the CDR3 is TGTGCCAGCAGCCAAGGACATGGAGCTTTCTTT.

The J gene is TRBJ1-1, the V gene TRBV9; maybe TRBD1 (6 bases). Looked up from germline, CDR1 is SGDLS and CDR2 is YYNGEE. Trimming removed 4 bases from V and 5 bases from J, with 18 bases in between. The CDR3 loop spans 15 amino acids. DNA for the CDR3: TGTGCCAGCAGCCCAGGGGTATCTTCCGTGACTGAAGCTTTCTTT. Its protein is CASSPGVSSVTEAFF.

The V and J genes are TRBV5-1 and TRBJ2-7, with D maybe TRBD2 (5 bases). The CDR3 totals 14 residues. The germline gives CDR1 SGHRS, CDR2 YFSETQ. Trimming cost V 0 bases and J 3 bases, with 10 bases left between them. CDR3 in DNA: TGCGCCAGCAGCTTGGCTGGACTGAGCTACGAGCAGTACTTC. This encodes CASSLAGLSYEQYF.

V gene TRBV7-9 combines with J gene TRBJ1-4; no clear D. Trimming pared 5 bases from V and 7 bases from J, leaving 14 bases between. Looked up from germline, CDR1 is SEHNR and CDR2 is FQNEAQ (reference sequence). CDR3 length: 14 amino acids. The CDR3 is CASSLRGSAEKLFF. The CDR3 nucleotides are TGTGCCAGCAGCCTCAGAGGGAGTGCTGAAAAACTGTTTTTT.

This rearrangement joins TRBV5-1 to TRBJ1-3, with a tentative D call TRBD1 (5 bases). V gave up 1 base and J gave up 0 bases, with 8 bases separating them. The CDR3 is made up of 15 amino acids. The germline V gene has CDR1 SGHRS and CDR2 YFSETQ. The CDR3 here is CASSLRGSSGNTIYF. The DNA for the CDR3 is TGCGCCAGCAGCTTGCGGGGGAGCTCTGGAAACACCATATATTTT. Full variable domain (rest looked up from reference TRBV5-1 and TRBJ1-3): KAGVTQTPRYLIKTRGQQVTLSCSPISGHRSVSWYQQTPGQGLQFLFEYFSETQRNKGNFPGRFSGRQFSNSRSEMNVSTLELGDSALYLCASSLRGSSGNTIYFGEGSWLTVV.

The chain's CDR3 is CASSEQGILTEAFF. The CDR3 DNA sequence: TGTGCCAGCAGTGAACAGGGGATACTCACTGAAGCTTTCTTT. The rearrangement links TRBV25-1 to TRBJ1-1, with D possibly TRBD1 on 6 matching bases. The length of the CDR3 is 14 residues. The germline gives CDR1 MGHDK, CDR2 SYGVNS. The V gene lost 2 bases and the J gene lost 4 bases, with 11 bases spanning the gap.